This TCR beta chain is drawn from a study of blood T cell repertoires in COVID-19. In germline, CDR1 is SGHTA, CDR2 FQGNSA. Trimming shortened V by 0 bases and J by 7 bases, and 11 bases separated the two germline ends. The CDR3 covers 14 residues. Original processing notes: Estimation of nucleated cell counts relied on the amplification of reference gene primers. The data were produced by immunoSEQ multiplex PCR, yet TCRdb's version contains in-frame clones alone and is incomplete. V, J and clone size are those of that table, while D and trimming were read from the DNA. The sample has 88,000 or so clones; approximately 86% are singletons.

The receptor comes from a man aged 55-75 years with acute or convalescent COVID-19. V is TRBV7-2 and J is TRBJ2-3; possibly TRBD1 for D (5 bases). The sample taken for sequencing was peripheral blood. CDR3 amino acids: CASSLAVRGNTQYF. In DNA form, the CDR3 reads TGTGCCAGCAGCTTAGCGGTTAGGGGAAATACGCAGTATTTT. Full variable domain (missing parts from reference TRBV7-2 and TRBJ2-3): GAGVSQSPSNKVTEKGKDVELRCDPISGHTALYWYRQSLGQGLEFLIYFQGNSAPDKSGLPSDRFSAERTGGSVSTLTIQRTQQEDSAVYLCASSLAVRGNTQYFGPGTRLTVL.